This T cell receptor (beta chain) was sequenced during a study of blood T cells in healthy people across ages. General study results and limits: CMV infection status of these donors was not known. With naive T cell percentage, TCR beta diversity showed a strong correlation. Comparison with aged donors showed that long-lived donors had more naive CD4+ cells and higher diversity.

Comments on this clonotype: Its antigen remains unidentified.

Donors gave 8.5 to 10 milliliters of peripheral blood apiece. Then a second PCR, running about 7 to 11 cycles, was carried out with a sample-barcoded 5' primer and a J-beta primer mix. TCRdb used MiXCR to reprocess the 5' RACE reads, holding one entry per CDR3 protein. The sample has roughly 1,800,000 distinct CDR3 sequences; around 48% are singletons. CDR3 length equals 15 residues. J lost 0 bases, V lost 4 bases, and 6 bases had no gene match. CDR1 and CDR2 from the germline V gene are SGHNT and YENEEA. What was sequenced was blood. The TCR comes from a middle-aged woman in good health. This chain joins TRBV11-3 and TRBJ2-7; the match to TRBD2 covers 7 bases. This chain's CDR3 is CASSSGLESSYEQYF. In DNA form, the CDR3 reads TGTGCCAGCAGCTCCGGACTAGAGAGCTCCTACGAGCAGTACTTC.